This T cell receptor (beta chain) came from a study of blood T cell repertoires in COVID-19 (dated by TCRdb to 2020 to 2022). At the level of the whole study: The collaborator samples originated in the United States, Italy and Spain and spanned the acute and convalescent phases of COVID-19. A freely available public database, intended as a resource for researchers studying the immune response to SARS-CoV-2, is where the repertoires were released. Samples were obtained from the ongoing ImmuneRACE study (first 160 participants) and from about 1,300 subjects provided by 6 global collaborators. The sample metadata nearly always contained a de-identified subject ID, COVID-19 status, age in years and sex. Where available, HLA class I and class II types were taken from metadata supplied by the sample provider and were not determined by assay-based typing. Deeply sampled blood TCRbeta repertoires from subjects exposed to, actively infected with, or recovered from COVID-19 were included in the dataset. The prospective study material was composed of cDNA or gDNA derived from T cells, B-cell-depleted T cells, or PBMCs. General findings and caveats noted by the study authors: How much clinical and demographic metadata was included differed by source and by participant, and the metadata was provided uncurated.

TCRbeta CDR3 regions were amplified from genomic DNA using the immunoSEQ Assay, a bias-controlled multiplex PCR. The original pipeline was this. Within the assay, amplification of reference gene primers was used to estimate how many nucleated cells each sample contained. To quantify the absolute abundance of each unique TCRbeta CDR3 rearrangement, sequence reads were collapsed and filtered. For each sample, productive Simpson clonality was calculated as the square root of Simpson's diversity index over productive rearrangements. As stored in TCRdb, this immuneACCESS dataset retains in-frame rearrangements with V and J assigned. A fraction of the clones does not appear; measured against another copy, unresolved V genes explain less than half of the discrepancy, and the remainder lacks a known reason. That table furnishes V, J and clone size, whereas the DNA furnished D and trimming. The sample records roughly 140,000 clones, approximately 80% of which are singletons. The top ten hold around 3.4% of the sample.

As to this clone: Its antigen is currently not known. There are no base qualities to consult, and no much larger clone falls within one base.

Taken from cysteine to phenylalanine, the CDR3 has 13 residues. CDR3 DNA only is kept here, 39 bases in frame from base 1. Looking up the germline V gene (reference sequence) yields CDR1 LGHDT and CDR2 YNNKEL. Between the V and J ends, shortened by 6 bases and 6 bases respectively, the junction contains 9 bases. A second Seattle source provided samples from volunteer blood donors who had recovered from COVID-19. Whole blood was collected in K2EDTA tubes by collaborating institutions according to the institutions' own protocols. Collaborator samples were shipped for TCRbeta analysis as frozen whole blood, isolated PBMCs, or DNA extracted from either sample type.

This chain is built from TRBV3-1 (or the pseudogene TRBV3-2) and TRBJ1-6; the D gene is possibly TRBD1, with 5 bases matching. This receptor was identified in a man aged 65-85 years who had recovered from COVID-19. Sample: peripheral blood. The CDR3: CASSLQGNSPLHF. In nucleotide form, the sequence is TGTGCCAGCAGTCTCCAGGGTAATTCACCCCTCCACTTT.